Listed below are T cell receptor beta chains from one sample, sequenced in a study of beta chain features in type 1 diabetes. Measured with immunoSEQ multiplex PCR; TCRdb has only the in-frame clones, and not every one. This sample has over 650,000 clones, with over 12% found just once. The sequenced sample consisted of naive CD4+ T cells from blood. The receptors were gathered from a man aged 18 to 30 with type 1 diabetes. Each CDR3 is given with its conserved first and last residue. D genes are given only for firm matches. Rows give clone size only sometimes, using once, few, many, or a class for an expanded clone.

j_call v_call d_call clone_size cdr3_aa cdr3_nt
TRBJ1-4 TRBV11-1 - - CASSPWKGPTNEKLFF TGTGCCAGCAGCCCCTGGAAGGGGCCAACTAATGAAAAACTGTTTTTT
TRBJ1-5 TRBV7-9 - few CASSLGGYNQPQHF TGTGCCAGCAGCTTAGGAGGGTACAATCAGCCCCAGCATTTT
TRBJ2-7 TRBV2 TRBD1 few CASSSTGPEKQYF TGTGCCAGCAGTTCGACAGGGCCTGAGAAGCAGTACTTC
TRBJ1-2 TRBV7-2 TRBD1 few CASSSPGTGIGYTF TGTGCCAGCAGCTCCCCCGGGACAGGGATTGGCTACACCTTC
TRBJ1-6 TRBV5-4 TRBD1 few CASSLEGQQNSPLHF TGTGCCAGCAGCTTGGAGGGACAGCAGAATTCACCCCTCCACTTT
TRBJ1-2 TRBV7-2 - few CASSPHRVPNYGYTF TGTGCCAGCAGCCCCCACAGGGTTCCTAACTATGGCTACACCTTC
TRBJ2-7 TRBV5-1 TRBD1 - CASSIDRVYEQYF TGCGCCAGCAGCATCGACAGGGTGTACGAGCAGTACTTC
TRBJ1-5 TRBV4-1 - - CASSQDWGRAWQPQHF TGCGCCAGCAGCCAAGATTGGGGGAGGGCATGGCAGCCCCAGCATTTT
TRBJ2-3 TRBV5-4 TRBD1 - CASSRRQGGTDTQYF TGTGCCAGCAGCCGGCGACAGGGTGGCACAGATACGCAGTATTTT
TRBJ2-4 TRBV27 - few CASSLKPVRLAKNIQYF TGTGCCAGCAGTTTAAAACCAGTCCGTCTAGCCAAAAACATTCAGTACTTC
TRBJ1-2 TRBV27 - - CASSPRGGYGYGYTF TGTGCCAGCAGCCCGAGGGGTGGGTACGGCTATGGCTACACCTTC
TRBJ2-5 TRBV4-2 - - CASSREETQYF TGTGCCAGCAGCCGAGAAGAGACCCAGTACTTC
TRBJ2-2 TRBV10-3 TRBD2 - CAISVASGNTGELFF TGTGCCATCAGTGTAGCTAGCGGAAATACCGGGGAGCTGTTTTTT
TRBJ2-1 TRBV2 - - CASSESGPTYNEQFF TGTGCCAGCAGTGAGAGCGGGCCCACCTACAATGAGCAGTTCTTC
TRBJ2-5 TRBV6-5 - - CASSYSYSTETQYF TGTGCCAGCAGTTACTCGTACAGCACGGAGACCCAGTACTTC
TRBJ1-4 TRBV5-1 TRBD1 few CASSPSGQGRATNEKLFF TGCGCCAGCAGTCCCTCGGGACAGGGAAGAGCAACTAATGAAAAACTGTTTTTT
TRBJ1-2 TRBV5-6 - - CATSASNRATF TGTGCCACCTCAGCTTCGAACAGGGCGACCTTC
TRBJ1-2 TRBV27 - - CASSFQGTANYGYTF TGTGCCAGCAGTTTTCAGGGGACGGCGAACTATGGCTACACCTTC
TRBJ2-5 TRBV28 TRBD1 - CASRIGGQLQETQYF TGTGCCAGCAGAATTGGGGGACAGCTACAAGAGACCCAGTACTTC
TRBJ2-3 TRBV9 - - CASSATTDTQYF TGTGCCAGCAGCGCCACTACAGATACGCAGTATTTT
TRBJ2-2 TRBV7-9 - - CASSPISGTSNTGELFF TGTGCCAGCAGCCCCATCAGCGGCACCTCGAACACCGGGGAGCTGTTTTTT
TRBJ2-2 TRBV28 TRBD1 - CASSFGGQGTSGELFF TGTGCCAGCAGTTTTGGGGGACAGGGGACTTCCGGGGAGCTGTTTTTT
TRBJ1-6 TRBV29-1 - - CSVGSAYNSPLHF TGCAGCGTTGGATCAGCTTATAATTCACCCCTCCACTTT
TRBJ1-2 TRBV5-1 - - CASSLDRSYGYTF TGCGCCAGCAGCTTAGACAGAAGCTATGGCTACACCTTC
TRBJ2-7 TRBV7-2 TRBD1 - CASSPDRVRSYEQYF TGTGCCAGCAGCCCGGACAGGGTGAGGTCCTACGAGCAGTACTTC
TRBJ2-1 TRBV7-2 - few CASSLGGSNNEQFF TGTGCCAGCAGCTTAGGGGGCAGTAACAATGAGCAGTTCTTC
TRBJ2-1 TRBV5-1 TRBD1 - CASSLMAGGNNEQFF TGCGCCAGCAGCTTAATGGCAGGGGGTAACAATGAGCAGTTCTTC
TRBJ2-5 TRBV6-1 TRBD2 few CASSSHVAGEVTQYF TGTGCCAGCAGTTCCCACGTAGCGGGGGAAGTGACCCAGTACTTC
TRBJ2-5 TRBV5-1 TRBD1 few CASSTGTGQETQYF TGCGCCAGCAGCACCGGGACAGGACAAGAGACCCAGTACTTC
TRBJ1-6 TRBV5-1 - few CASSLGDLQPLHF TGCGCCAGCAGCCTCGGGGACCTGCAACCCCTCCACTTT
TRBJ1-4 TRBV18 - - CASSPLAGNEKLFF TGTGCCAGCTCACCACTCGCGGGGAATGAAAAACTGTTTTTT
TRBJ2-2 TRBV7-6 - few CASSLAGRGSHGELFF TGTGCCAGCAGCTTAGCCGGACGGGGGAGTCACGGGGAGCTGTTTTTT
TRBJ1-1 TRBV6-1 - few CASSPGSIRTEAFF TGTGCCAGCAGCCCAGGGTCGATTCGGACTGAAGCTTTCTTT
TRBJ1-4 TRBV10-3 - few CAISEFGGPELFF TGTGCCATCAGTGAGTTTGGGGGGCCCGAACTGTTTTTT
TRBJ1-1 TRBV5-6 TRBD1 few CASSLSGGTEAFF TGTGCCAGCAGCTTGTCAGGGGGCACTGAAGCTTTCTTT
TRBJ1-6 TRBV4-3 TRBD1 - CASSQDPVQGALSPLHF TGCGCCAGCAGCCAAGATCCGGTACAGGGGGCGCTTTCACCCCTCCACTTT
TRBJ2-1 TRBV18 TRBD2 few CASSTGLAGGQSEQFF TGTGCCAGCTCTACGGGACTAGCGGGAGGGCAGAGTGAGCAGTTCTTC
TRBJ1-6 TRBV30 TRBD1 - CAWQTTGVGSPLHF TGTGCCTGGCAAACGACAGGGGTCGGTTCACCCCTCCACTTT
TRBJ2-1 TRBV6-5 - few CASSYTFGASNEQFF TGTGCCAGCAGTTATACGTTCGGGGCCAGCAATGAGCAGTTCTTC
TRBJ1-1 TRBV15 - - CATSRGGNTEAFF TGTGCCACCAGCAGAGGCGGGAACACTGAAGCTTTCTTT
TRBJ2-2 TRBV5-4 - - CAMLAGGSLQNTGELFF TGTGCCATGTTAGCCGGGGGCTCTCTACAGAACACCGGGGAGCTGTTTTTT
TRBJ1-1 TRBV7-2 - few CASNIQTNTEAFF TGTGCCAGCAACATACAAACGAACACTGAAGCTTTCTTT
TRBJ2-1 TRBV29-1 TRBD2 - CSVAAGGGGDEQFF TGCAGCGTTGCAGCGGGGGGAGGTGGCGATGAGCAGTTCTTC
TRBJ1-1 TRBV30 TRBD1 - CASIFRGGGMNTEAFF TGTGCCTCAATCTTCAGGGGGGGAGGGATGAACACTGAAGCTTTCTTT
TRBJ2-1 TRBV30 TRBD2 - CAWRYLRGDNEQFF TGTGCCTGGCGGTACCTGCGGGGGGACAATGAGCAGTTCTTC
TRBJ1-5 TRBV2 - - CASSSADSNQPQHF TGTGCCAGCAGCTCGGCTGATAGCAATCAGCCCCAGCATTTT
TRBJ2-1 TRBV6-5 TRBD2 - CASSYPSGSSYNEQFF TGTGCCAGCAGCTACCCTAGCGGGAGCTCCTACAATGAGCAGTTCTTC
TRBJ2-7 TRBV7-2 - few CASSLARGQNYEQYF TGTGCCAGCAGCTTAGCGCGGGGGCAGAACTACGAGCAGTACTTC
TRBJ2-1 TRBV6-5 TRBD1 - CASSYRGDEQFF TGTGCCAGCAGCTACAGGGGCGATGAGCAGTTCTTC
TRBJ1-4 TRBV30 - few CAWSVGARSNEKLFF TGTGCCTGGAGTGTGGGAGCGCGAAGTAATGAAAAACTGTTTTTT
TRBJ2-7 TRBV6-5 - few CASSLLGSSRVEQYF TGTGCCAGCAGCCTTCTCGGATCTTCTCGGGTCGAGCAGTACTTC
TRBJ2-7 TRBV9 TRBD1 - CASSVEGGFDEQYF TGTGCCAGCAGCGTAGAAGGGGGCTTCGACGAGCAGTACTTC
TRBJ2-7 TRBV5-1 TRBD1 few CASSFDGTGAYEQYF TGCGCCAGCAGTTTCGACGGGACAGGGGCCTACGAGCAGTACTTC